The present T cell receptor beta chain was sequenced within a study of monozygotic twins with inflammatory bowel disease. Two rounds of nested PCR, of around 16 and 10 cycles, were run on TCRalpha and TCRbeta cDNA. Using the 5' RACE reads, TCRdb records one entry per CDR3 protein without DNA. The data include about 210,000 distinct CDR3 sequences; the top ten clones carry roughly 1.5%. Comment on this clonotype: Its matching antigen is unknown.

Findings and limits, study-wide: Subtypes among T cells remained indistinguishable. Repertoires of patients may have been made more variable by differing immunosuppressive treatments. Healthy co-twins had higher TCRbeta inverse Simpson diversity than their IBD twins.

Germline V CDR1 and CDR2: MNHEY, SVGAGI. This CDR3 region has 16 residues. The chain couples TRBV6-5 to TRBJ2-1; TCRdb outputs TRBD1, but without DNA this stays unchecked. The sample comprised blood. This receptor was identified in a human donor with ulcerative colitis or Crohn's disease, or a healthy co-twin of an affected twin (not recorded which). CDR3 region: CASSYLTWGADDEQFF.